This TCR beta chain was profiled in a study of human T cells and chemical hapten exposure. About the study: Patients, largely female, had alopecia areata, totalis or universalis. General study findings and limits: The study found expanded TCRs formed significantly more large CDR3 similarity clusters than controls.

This clonotype appeared a few times. Its antigen is currently unknown. Time point in this sample: patch test 1, 2 weeks after DPC sensitization. Stated treatment: therapeutic diphenylcyclopropenone sensitization with weekly scalp DPC. Germline V lookup: CDR1 SNHLY, CDR2 FYNNEI. After removal of 6 bases from V and 7 bases from J, the junction contained 5 bases not matched to a gene. This CDR3 is 13 amino acids long. In TCRdb, the RACE reads were re-called with MiXCR into one record per CDR3 protein. The sample yields under 200,000 distinct CDR3 sequences, roughly 15% seen once. The starting material was whole blood, obtained in connection with sensitization to the hapten diphenylcyclopropenone (DPC). V gene TRBV2 combines with J gene TRBJ1-5; 8 bases line up with TRBD1. The origin of this receptor is a woman in her thirties with alopecia areata. Some clones in this sample may be carry-over from other donors' samples. The CDR3 coding sequence is TGTGCCAGCAGAGACAGGGGAGAGCAGCCCCAGCATTTT. Amino acid sequence: CASRDRGEQPQHF.